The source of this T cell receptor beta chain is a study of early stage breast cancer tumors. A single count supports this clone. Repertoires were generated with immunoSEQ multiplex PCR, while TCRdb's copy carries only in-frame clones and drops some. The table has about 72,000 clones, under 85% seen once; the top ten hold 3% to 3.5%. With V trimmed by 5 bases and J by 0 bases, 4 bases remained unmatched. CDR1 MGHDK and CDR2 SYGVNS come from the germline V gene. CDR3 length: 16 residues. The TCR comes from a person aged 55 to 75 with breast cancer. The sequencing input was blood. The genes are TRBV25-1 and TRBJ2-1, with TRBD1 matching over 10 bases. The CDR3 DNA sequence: TGTGCCAGCAGTTCCCGGGACAGGGGCTCCTACAATGAGCAGTTCTTC. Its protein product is CASSSRDRGSYNEQFF.